This note documents a single T cell receptor beta chain sequence. This specimen comes from a study of shared clonotypes between healthy human individuals. Whole-study context: Each donor had three CD4 naive, three CD4 memory, two CD8 naive and one CD8 memory plate.

The data were produced by immunoSEQ multiplex PCR, yet TCRdb's version contains in-frame clones alone and is incomplete. The sample gives about 2.4 million clones, 90% to 95% of which show up once; about 0.13% is in the top ten. In the CD4+ fraction, cells were divided into CD45RA+ naive and CD45RA-negative memory subsets. V was clipped by 7 bases and J by 14 bases, with 24 bases between them. The CDR3 covers 15 residues. Germline V gene sequence: CDR1 MNHEY, CDR2 SVGAGI. The origin of this receptor is a man younger than 35 in good health. The sample taken for sequencing was naive CD4+ T cells sorted from blood. The subset denotes: CD45RA+ positively selected. This sequence joins TRBV6-5 and TRBJ1-6; D possibly corresponds to TRBD1 (5 bases). DNA of the CDR3: TGTGCCAGCACGGGCCGGGCCCAGGGTTTCAGGTCCCTCCACTTT. Its translation is CASTGRAQGFRSLHF.